The subject of this entry is one T cell receptor beta chain. Its antigen is as yet unknown. TCRdb fed the 5' RACE reads into MiXCR, producing one record per CDR3 protein. The repertoire holds roughly 450,000 distinct CDR3 sequences, roughly 26% seen once, with about 0.89% in the top ten. This sample was taken from a study of CD8 T cells in ankylosing spondylitis. Study-level points and caveats: Prior literature has documented some motif variants in synovial fluid and blood from reactive arthritis. Characteristic, it appeared, of ankylosing spondylitis blood was a TCR beta motif of about eight highly homologous variants. The study looked at matched synovial fluid samples from ankylosing spondylitis patients. Disease-linked clones were reported to be significantly enriched there.

Sequencing input: blood, either unsorted or a sorted T cell fraction (not recorded which). The receptor comes from a male donor with ankylosing spondylitis.

The CDR3: CASSMVRDQPQHF. For the CDR3, the DNA is TGTGCCAGTAGTATGGTCAGAGATCAGCCCCAGCATTTT. This sequence joins TRBV19 and TRBJ1-5; no clear D. The CDR3 sequence is 13 residues long. V lost 3 bases to trimming and J lost 5 bases, with 8 bases between them. Germline V gives CDR1 LNHDA, CDR2 SQIVND (reference sequence).